This T cell receptor beta chain was captured in a study of control samples from healthy donors and cancer patients. Clones were read by immunoSEQ multiplex PCR, and TCRdb kept only the in-frame ones, dropping some. The sample includes under 75,000 clones, roughly 85% of them seen just once. This sequence was found in a man in his forties in good health. The sample comprised blood.

CDR3 nucleotides: TGTGCCAGTAGTATCGGACAGTCCTCCTACAATGAGCAGTTCTTC. This codes for CASSIGQSSYNEQFF. The chain carries TRBV19 and TRBJ2-1, with D possibly being TRBD1 (6 bases). Trimming removed 3 bases from V and 0 bases from J, with 9 bases in between. The CDR3 spans 15 residues. The germline gives CDR1 LNHDA, CDR2 SQIVND (reference sequence).